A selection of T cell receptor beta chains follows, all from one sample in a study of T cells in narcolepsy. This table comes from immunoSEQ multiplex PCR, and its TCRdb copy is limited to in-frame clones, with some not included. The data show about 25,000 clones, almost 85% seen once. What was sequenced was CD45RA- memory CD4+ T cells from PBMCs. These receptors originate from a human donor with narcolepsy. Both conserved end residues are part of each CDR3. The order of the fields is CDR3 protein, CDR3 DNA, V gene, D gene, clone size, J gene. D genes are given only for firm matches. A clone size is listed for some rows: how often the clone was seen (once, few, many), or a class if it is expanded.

CASSLHQGSGNTIYF	TGCGCCAGCAGCCTTCACCAGGGTTCTGGAAACACCATATATTTT	TRBV4-3	NA	NA	TRBJ1-3
CSARSPDTQYF	TGCAGTGCCCGGAGTCCGGATACGCAGTATTTT	TRBV20-1	NA	NA	TRBJ2-3
CATSDSGPYNEQFF	TGTGCTACCTCCGATAGCGGACCATACAATGAGCAGTTCTTC	TRBV12-5	NA	NA	TRBJ2-1
CASSFRGRNDRNEQFF	TGTGCCAGCAGCTTTCGGGGACGCAACGATCGGAATGAGCAGTTCTTC	TRBV11-2	NA	NA	TRBJ2-1
CASNLGQVANYGYTF	TGTGCCAGCAACCTCGGACAGGTGGCAAACTATGGCTACACCTTC	TRBV2	TRBD1	NA	TRBJ1-2
CARSGTSGRDEQFF	TGTGCCAGATCCGGGACTAGCGGGAGAGATGAGCAGTTCTTC	TRBV2	TRBD2	NA	TRBJ2-1
CASSVGQGASYEQYF	TGTGCCAGCAGCGTCGGACAGGGGGCCTCCTACGAGCAGTACTTC	TRBV9	TRBD1	NA	TRBJ2-7
CASSFGANQPQHF	TGTGCCAGCAGCTTCGGAGCCAATCAGCCCCAGCATTTT	TRBV5-5	NA	NA	TRBJ1-5
CASSVLSADTQYF	TGTGCCAGTAGTGTCCTTAGTGCAGATACGCAGTATTTT	TRBV19	NA	NA	TRBJ2-3
CASSFGGRQGIPYGYTF	TGTGCCAGCAGTTTTGGGGGGAGGCAGGGGATTCCCTATGGCTACACCTTC	TRBV28	NA	few	TRBJ1-2
CASSVQTSGKTNEQFF	TGTGCCAGCAGTGTTCAAACTAGCGGGAAAACCAATGAGCAGTTCTTC	TRBV28	TRBD2	NA	TRBJ2-1
CASSDLRVLNTEAFF	TGTGCCAGCAGCGACCTCCGGGTCCTGAACACTGAAGCTTTCTTT	TRBV7-9	NA	NA	TRBJ1-1
CASSRGGTGVEKLFF	TGTGCCAGCAGCCGAGGGGGGACGGGAGTTGAAAAACTGTTTTTT	TRBV6-5	NA	NA	TRBJ1-4
CASSQSSGNTIYF	TGCGCCAGCAGCCAGAGCTCTGGAAACACCATATATTTT	TRBV5-1	NA	NA	TRBJ1-3
CSVEAGVTGELFF	TGCAGCGTTGAGGCGGGCGTCACCGGGGAGCTGTTTTTT	TRBV29-1	NA	NA	TRBJ2-2
CASSQVSGQSVVRQYF	TGTGCCAGCAGCCAAGTCTCGGGACAGTCTGTTGTGAGGCAGTACTTC	TRBV14	TRBD1	NA	TRBJ2-7
CASSDRDTNTGELFF	TGTGCCAGCAGTGACAGGGACACCAACACCGGGGAGCTGTTTTTT	TRBV25-1	NA	NA	TRBJ2-2
CASSMGRLETQYF	TGTGCCAGTAGTATGGGTCGGCTAGAGACCCAGTACTTC	TRBV19	NA	NA	TRBJ2-5
CASSLQLVGNVEQYF	TGTGCCAGCAGCTTGCAACTAGTGGGTAATGTGGAGCAGTACTTC	TRBV5-4	NA	NA	TRBJ2-7
CASSSNEKLFF	TGTGCCAGCAGCTCAAATGAAAAACTGTTTTTT	TRBV11-2	NA	NA	TRBJ1-4
CASSGQHTEAFF	TGCGCCAGCAGCGGACAGCACACTGAAGCTTTCTTT	TRBV10-1	NA	NA	TRBJ1-1
CSVEDEGLHGYTF	TGCAGCGTTGAAGATGAGGGATTGCATGGCTACACCTTC	TRBV29-1	NA	NA	TRBJ1-2
CASSSFLGQLSNTIYF	TGTGCCAGCAGCTCGTTTCTAGGGCAGCTGAGCAACACCATATATTTT	TRBV13	NA	few	TRBJ1-3
CASSILGDYGYTF	TGTGCCAGTAGTATTCTGGGGGACTATGGCTACACCTTC	TRBV19	NA	few	TRBJ1-2
CASTLLQGPLFF	TGTGCCAGCACACTCTTACAGGGACCGCTGTTTTTT	TRBV28	NA	NA	TRBJ2-2
CASSLAGHKSYNEQFF	TGTGCCAGCAGCTTGGCTGGACACAAGTCCTACAATGAGCAGTTCTTC	TRBV11-2	NA	NA	TRBJ2-1
CASSLWTKETQYF	TGTGCCAGCAGCTTGTGGACCAAAGAGACCCAGTACTTC	TRBV7-2	NA	NA	TRBJ2-5
CASRSKDRVHYEQYF	TGTGCCAGCAGGTCCAAGGACAGGGTCCATTACGAGCAGTACTTC	TRBV6-5	TRBD1	NA	TRBJ2-7
CASSPSTGDRGDNEQFF	TGTGCCAGCTCACCTTCCACGGGGGACAGGGGAGACAATGAGCAGTTCTTC	TRBV18	TRBD1	NA	TRBJ2-1
CASSILRGGANVLTF	TGTGCCAGCAGTATACTAAGGGGTGGGGCCAACGTCCTGACTTTC	TRBV28	NA	NA	TRBJ2-6
CASSVSSGNYGYTF	TGTGCCAGCAGCGTAAGTTCGGGCAACTATGGCTACACCTTC	TRBV9	NA	few	TRBJ1-2
CASSYSAVNDQNEQFF	TGTGCCAGCAGTTACTCCGCCGTCAACGACCAAAATGAGCAGTTCTTC	TRBV6-5	NA	NA	TRBJ2-1
CASSLGGDAYEQYF	TGTGCCAGCAGCTTAGGGGGTGACGCCTACGAGCAGTACTTC	TRBV7-2	NA	NA	TRBJ2-7
CASSPGGASNQPQHF	TGTGCCAGCAGCCCGGGAGGGGCCAGCAATCAGCCCCAGCATTTT	TRBV7-2	NA	NA	TRBJ1-5
CASSSGKRSAYNSPLHF	TGTGCCAGCAGTTCTGGGAAGAGGTCGGCCTATAATTCACCCCTCCACTTT	TRBV28	NA	NA	TRBJ1-6
CASSSPGPHQPQHF	TGTGCCAGCAGTTCTCCGGGTCCCCATCAGCCCCAGCATTTT	TRBV28	NA	NA	TRBJ1-5
CAIRSTGVYGYTF	TGTGCCATCAGATCGACAGGGGTCTATGGCTACACCTTC	TRBV10-3	TRBD1	NA	TRBJ1-2
CASSLGGLAGDTQYF	TGTGCCAGCAGCTTAGGGGGACTAGCGGGAGATACGCAGTATTTT	TRBV7-2	TRBD2	NA	TRBJ2-3
CASSPPWAGNTYEQYF	TGTGCCAGCAGCCCCCCATGGGCGGGAAACACCTACGAGCAGTACTTC	TRBV13	NA	NA	TRBJ2-7
CASRAGGRLNYGYTF	TGCGCCAGCCGGGCCGGGGGGAGACTCAACTATGGCTACACCTTC	TRBV5-1	NA	few	TRBJ1-2
CASSLPRADEQFF	TGTGCCAGCAGCCTCCCCCGAGCGGATGAGCAGTTCTTC	TRBV7-8	NA	NA	TRBJ2-1
CASSSTGALYGYTF	TGTGCCAGCAGCTCGACAGGGGCTCTATATGGCTACACCTTC	TRBV5-6	TRBD1	NA	TRBJ1-2
CASSLLARGAAYNEQFF	TGTGCCAGCAGCTTATTGGCCAGGGGGGCAGCCTACAATGAGCAGTTCTTC	TRBV7-3	NA	NA	TRBJ2-1
CASSLGTTMTQHF	TGTGCCAGCAGCTTGGGTACTACTATGACCCAGCATTTT	TRBV5-6	NA	NA	TRBJ1-5
CASSRQEGYSYGYTF	TGTGCCAGCAGTCGGCAGGAGGGGTATTCCTATGGCTACACCTTC	TRBV25-1	NA	NA	TRBJ1-2
CASSQVVRTSGKHEQFF	TGTGCCAGCAGCCAAGTCGTGCGGACTAGCGGGAAGCATGAGCAGTTCTTC	TRBV14	TRBD2	NA	TRBJ2-1